This entry lists 21 T cell receptor beta chains sequenced from one sample in a study of T cells in Graves' hyperthyroidism and ophthalmopathy (dated by TCRdb to about 2019). Library preparation used multiplex PCR. Data came from an Illumina HiSeq 2000. Amplification of TCR beta CDR3 regions was carried out from RNA transcripts. The TCR CDR3 was subjected to a first round of RT-PCR using the HTBI primer set and the Qiagen OneStep RT-PCR kit. The public reads were reprocessed in TCRdb via fastp at Q25 and MiXCR, keeping in-frame beta chains. Records with the same CDR3 protein are collapsed into one entry carrying the most frequent genes and DNA. The sample table contains fewer than 400,000 distinct CDR3 sequences; only one count was recorded for approximately 15% of them. The top ten hold about a quarter of the sample. The specimen sequenced was blood. The receptors come from a woman younger than 30 with Graves' hyperthyroidism that later progressed to Graves' ophthalmopathy.

This clonotype was seen ten or more times. V is TRBV18 and J is TRBJ2-1, with TRBD2 matching 14 bases. This CDR3 comprises 17 residues. Trimming cost V 3 bases and J 6 bases; bases outside gene matches: 7. Germline CDR1 and CDR2: KGHSH and LQKENI. CDR3 protein: CASSPTGLAGGLNEQFF. The CDR3, as DNA: TGTGCCAGCTCACCGACCGGACTAGCGGGAGGCCTCAATGAGCAGTTCTTC.

This clonotype was detected a few times. The chain employs TRBV19 and TRBJ2-2; D is ambiguous. V was pared by 7 bases and J by 5 bases, with 14 bases between. The CDR3 consists of 14 residues. Germline CDR1 reads LNHDA; CDR2 reads SQIVND (reference sequence). In DNA, the CDR3 is TGTGCCAGTACTCGTGGGCAGGAGACCGGGGAGCTGTTTTTT. The encoded protein is CASTRGQETGELFF.

This clonotype was counted many times. This chain connects TRBV29-1 to TRBJ1-2; tentative D call: TRBD1 (6 bases). The CDR3 totals 14 residues. Trimming took 7 bases from V and 1 from J, leaving 16 bases between them. Per germline, CDR1 SQVTM and CDR2 ANQGSEA. The CDR3 region is CSAVPGADNYGYTF. The CDR3 DNA follows: TGCAGCGCAGTTCCAGGGGCGGATAACTATGGCTACACCTTC.

In this sample, this clonotype turned up many times. J is TRBJ1-2 and V is TRBV13; 10 bases line up with TRBD1. The CDR3 is 15 amino acids. CDR1 is PRHDT and CDR2 is FYEKMQ in the germline V gene (reference sequence). J gave up 4 bases and V 3 bases, and 5 bases lay outside the gene matches. Here the CDR3 DNA reads TGTGCCAGCAGCTTGGTGACAGGGGGCCTCTATGGCTACACCTTC. Its protein is CASSLVTGGLYGYTF.

This clonotype was found once. A single base separates this from a much larger clone, so it may be a read error. The J gene is TRBJ2-7, the V gene TRBV2; D call uncertain. The germline V gene has CDR1 SNHLY and CDR2 FYNNEI. Trimming took 8 bases from V and 7 from J, leaving 9 bases between them. CDR3 length equals 10 residues. In DNA form, the CDR3 reads TGTGCCAGCTTCTCCCGTGAGCAGTACTTC. Translated: CASFSREQYF.

This clonotype appeared a few times. This chain links TRBV5-1 with TRBJ1-1; D gene unclear. The germline gives CDR1 SGHRS, CDR2 YFSETQ. The CDR3 consists of 12 residues. V lost 2 bases and J 4 bases, leaving 6 bases between the germline ends. CDR3 nucleotides: TGCGCCAGCAGCTTTTTTGGCACTGAAGCTTTCTTT. Residues: CASSFFGTEAFF. Variable domain in full (rest from reference TRBV5-1 and TRBJ1-1): KAGVTQTPRYLIKTRGQQVTLSCSPISGHRSVSWYQQTPGQGLQFLFEYFSETQRNKGNFPGRFSGRQFSNSRSEMNVSTLELGDSALYLCASSFFGTEAFFGQGTRLTVV.

This clonotype was counted many times. The chain links TRBV15 to TRBJ1-3, with D perhaps matching TRBD1 (5 bases). The CDR3 runs 15 residues. The V gene lost 0 bases and the J gene lost 5 bases, with 11 bases spanning the gap. The germline gives CDR1 LNHNV, CDR2 YYDKDF (reference sequence). Here the CDR3 DNA reads TGTGCCACCAGCAGAGATTTGGGGGATCGAAACACCATATATTTT. It yields the protein CATSRDLGDRNTIYF.

This clonotype was seen repeatedly, ten times or more. The rearrangement joins TRBV24-1 to TRBJ2-1; no definite D call. In germline, CDR1 is KGHDR, CDR2 SFDVKD. The CDR3 runs 14 residues. V lost 7 bases, J lost 6 bases, and 15 bases lay in between. The CDR3 bases are TGTGCCACCAGCGATACCGTCAGTATCAATGAGCAGTTCTTC. Amino acids: CATSDTVSINEQFF.

The rearrangement uses TRBV20-1 and TRBJ2-7, with 9 bases fitting TRBD1. Germline trimming cut 0 bases from V and 4 bases from J; bases unmatched to any gene: 10. Germline CDR1 and CDR2: DFQATT and SNEGSKA (reference sequence). The CDR3 contains 16 residues. The DNA for the CDR3 is TGCAGTGCTAGAGATCTCGACAGGGGGGCCTCGTACGAGCAGTACTTC. It translates to CSARDLDRGASYEQYF.

The chain has TRBV7-9 and TRBJ1-2; D not certain. The CDR3 is 13 residues long. Germline CDR1 and CDR2: SEHNR and FQNEAQ (reference sequence). V was trimmed by 1 base and J by 3 bases, leaving 6 bases between them. CDR3 residues: CASSLDIDYGYTF. The CDR3 coding sequence is TGTGCCAGCAGCTTAGACATAGACTATGGCTACACCTTC.

The V and J genes are TRBV20-1 and TRBJ2-2; the match to TRBD1 covers 11 bases. With V trimmed by 1 base and J by 5 bases, 6 bases remained unmatched. Germline-derived CDR1 and CDR2 are DFQATT and SNEGSKA (reference sequence). The CDR3 is made up of 16 amino acids. The CDR3 DNA reads as TGCAGTGCTAGAGTATGGGGACAGGGGGAGACCGGGGAGCTGTTTTTT. Encoded protein: CSARVWGQGETGELFF.

V is TRBV29-1 and J is TRBJ2-2; TRBD2 agrees at 13 bases. CDR1 is SQVTM and CDR2 is ANQGSEA in the germline V gene. This CDR3 has 15 amino acids. With V trimmed by 7 bases and J by 10 bases, 12 bases remained unmatched. As DNA, the CDR3 is TGCAGCGCCGGACTAGCGGGAGAACTAGAGGTGGAGCTGTTTTTT. This codes for CSAGLAGELEVELFF.

Ten or more counts support this clonotype. This rearrangement joins TRBV28 to TRBJ1-4, with 8 bases lining up with TRBD1. Germline V gene lookup returns CDR1 MDHEN and CDR2 SYDVKM. The length of the CDR3 is 17 residues. J lost 4 bases, V lost 5 bases, and 12 bases had no gene match. The CDR3 reads CASSPTFDRGGNEKLFF. The CDR3 DNA reads as TGTGCCAGCAGTCCCACCTTCGACAGGGGTGGTAATGAAAAACTGTTTTTT.

This clonotype has more than one count but fewer than ten. The chain joins TRBV6-2 or TRBV6-3 to TRBJ1-5, with 9 bases aligning to TRBD1. The CDR3 spans 17 residues. CDR1 is MNHEY, CDR2 SVGEGT, per germline. The J segment lost 6 bases and the V segment lost 5 bases, leaving 14 bases of the junction unmatched. CDR3 region: CASSARTGGAYFQPQHF. Written as DNA, the CDR3 is TGTGCCAGCAGTGCACGCACAGGGGGCGCCTATTTTCAGCCCCAGCATTTT.

This clonotype was counted ten times or more. The V gene is TRBV6-1, the J gene TRBJ2-7, with a weak D call TRBD2 (6 bases). This CDR3 comprises 13 residues. Trimming left V 3 bases short and J 3 bases short, with 9 bases between. From germline, CDR1 is MNHNS and CDR2 SASEGT. CDR3 in amino acids: CASSEEGIYEQYF. The CDR3 DNA follows: TGTGCCAGCAGTGAGGAGGGAATCTACGAGCAGTACTTC.

This clonotype was detected a few times. The chain is built from TRBV14 and TRBJ1-2; 8 bases agree with TRBD1. The CDR3 contains 13 residues. The V segment lost 2 bases and the J segment 4 bases; nucleotides outside the gene matches: 0. Germline V gives CDR1 SGHDN, CDR2 FVKESK. CDR3 nucleotide sequence: TGTGCCAGCAGCCAACAGGGGGCCTATGGCTACACCTTC. Encoded protein: CASSQQGAYGYTF.

This clonotype showed up just a few times. This chain uses TRBV19 with TRBJ1-5; a weak D match, TRBD1 (6 bases). Between the trimmed V and J ends, which lost 4 bases and 3 bases, there was a span of 10 bases. The CDR3 runs to 14 residues. Germline V lookup: CDR1 LNHDA, CDR2 SQIVND (reference sequence). The CDR3 here is CASSTGQFNQPQHF. CDR3 sequence (DNA): TGTGCCAGTAGTACAGGACAGTTCAATCAGCCCCAGCATTTT.

This clonotype came up a few times. This chain connects TRBV18 to TRBJ2-1; perhaps TRBD2 as D (6 bases). Germline values: CDR1 KGHSH, CDR2 LQKENI. The CDR3 is made up of 15 amino acids. Trimming shortened V by 2 bases and J by 6 bases, and 14 bases separated the two germline ends. In nucleotides, the CDR3 is TGTGCCAGCTCACCAGGGGACTGGCTCCGCAATGAGCAGTTCTTC. It encodes CASSPGDWLRNEQFF. The full variable domain, in which reference TRBV18 and TRBJ2-1 provide the parts outside the CDR3, is NAGVMQNPRHLVRRRGQEARLRCSPMKGHSHVYWYRQLPEEGLKFMVYLQKENIIDESGMPKERFSAEFPKEGPSILRIQQVVRGDSAAYFCASSPGDWLRNEQFFGPGTRLTVL.

V and J are TRBV19 and TRBJ2-1, with TRBD2 identical over 10 bases. The germline gives CDR1 LNHDA, CDR2 SQIVND (reference sequence). This CDR3 comprises 15 residues. The junction had 9 bases not matched to a gene; V was cut back by 5 bases and J by 8 bases. The CDR3 reads CASSLLAGVTDEQFF. In DNA form, the CDR3 reads TGTGCCAGTAGTCTGCTAGCGGGAGTAACGGATGAGCAGTTCTTC. Together with reference TRBV19 and TRBJ2-1, the CDR3 gives the full variable domain: DGGITQSPKYLFRKEGQNVTLSCEQNLNHDAMYWYRQDPGQGLRLIYYSQIVNDFQKGDIAEGYSVSREKKESFPLTVTSAQKNPTAFYLCASSLLAGVTDEQFFGPGTRLTVL.

A note on this clonotype: Being one base from a much bigger clone, this may be a read error. This chain connects TRBV28 to TRBJ1-1; D is unresolved. The CDR3 has 12 residues. CDR1 and CDR2 from the germline V gene are MDHEN and SYDVKM. Trimming cost V 2 bases and J 11 bases, with 12 bases left between them. The CDR3 region is CASSLRRLDAFF. Written as DNA, the CDR3 is TGTGCCAGCAGTTTACGGAGACTTGATGCTTTCTTT.

The chain uses TRBV5-1 and TRBJ2-5; TRBD2 matches 13 bases. CDR3 length: 16 residues. V lost 4 bases and J lost 5; bases outside the gene matches: 8. The germline V gene has CDR1 SGHRS and CDR2 YFSETQ. This CDR3 is CASSPTTSGREETQYF. The CDR3 coding sequence is TGCGCCAGCAGCCCCACCACTAGCGGGAGGGAGGAGACCCAGTACTTC.